The sequence of this TCR beta chain was determined in a study of cytomegalovirus exposure and HLA in healthy donors. Study results and limitations: In a later analysis, CMV-associated beta chains were mostly HLA-associated, it appeared.

PCR primers comprised 60 Vbeta and 13 Jbeta primers. The table came from immunoSEQ multiplex PCR; TCRdb's copy has only in-frame clones and leaves some out. The sample lists fewer than 110,000 clones; roughly 79% were seen once. This clone was counted between two and nine times. No antigen is known for it. Germline V gene lookup returns CDR1 MDHEN and CDR2 SYDVKM. V lost 6 bases and J 4 bases, leaving 16 bases between the germline ends. This CDR3 comprises 15 residues. The V and J genes are TRBV28 and TRBJ2-1; D remains unclear. Sequencing was done on a sample of PBMCs. The origin of this receptor is a man aged 50 to 60 in good health and CMV-seropositive. CDR3 region: CASSHVALNYNEQFF. The CDR3 DNA reads TGTGCCAGCAGCCACGTAGCCCTCAATTACAATGAGCAGTTCTTC.